A selection of T cell receptor beta chains follows, all from one sample in a study of T-cell memory formation after mild COVID-19. One entry per CDR3 protein results from TCRdb running MiXCR on the 5' RACE reads. The sample holds some 250,000 distinct CDR3 sequences, 9.4% seen once. Sample: PBMCs or a T cell subset sorted from them (not recorded which). All receptors come from a man aged 18 to 30 who had mild COVID-19 (a few samples of this study predate the infection). Cell type and time point are not known. Both conserved end residues are part of each CDR3. The D gene is left open where the match is weak. The size entry is marked missing in some rows and otherwise reads once, few, many or a size class.

CDR3	DNA	J	V	size	D
CASSLAPGGMNTEAFF	TGTGCCAGCAGTTTAGCGCCCGGGGGCATGAACACTGAAGCTTTCTTT	TRBJ1-1	TRBV12-3/TRBV12-4	once	.
CSVRKPMNTEAFF	TGCAGTGTAAGGAAGCCTATGAACACTGAAGCTTTCTTT	TRBJ1-1	TRBV20-1	few	.
CASSQRGRYNEQFF	TGCGCCAGCAGCCAGAGGGGCCGATACAATGAGCAGTTCTTC	TRBJ2-1	TRBV4-3	.	.
CASSPLAGGNTGELFF	TGTGCCAGCAGCCCCTTAGCGGGGGGGAACACCGGGGAGCTGTTTTTT	TRBJ2-2	TRBV5-1	many	TRBD2
CAWSVLAGLITDTQYF	TGTGCCTGGAGTGTACTAGCGGGCCTTATCACAGATACGCAGTATTTT	TRBJ2-3	TRBV30	.	TRBD2
CASSSGTWGETQYF	TGCGCCAGCAGCTCCGGGACATGGGGGGAGACCCAGTACTTC	TRBJ2-5	TRBV5-1	many	.
CASSFLSMPQHF	TGTGCCAGCAGCTTCCTATCTATGCCCCAGCATTTT	TRBJ1-5	TRBV7-2	many	.
CASSLPGQGNEKLFF	TGCGCCAGCAGCCTACCGGGACAGGGAAATGAAAAACTGTTTTTT	TRBJ1-4	TRBV5-1	.	TRBD1
CASSSGQAEQYF	TGCGCCAGCAGCTCAGGTCAAGCCGAGCAGTACTTC	TRBJ2-7	TRBV5-1	.	.
CASSWGGSEAFF	TGTGCCAGCAGCTGGGGGGGGTCTGAAGCTTTCTTT	TRBJ1-1	TRBV11-2	many	.
CASSQAGGYTF	TGTGCCAGCAGCCAGGCTGGCGGCTACACCTTC	TRBJ1-2	TRBV3-1	.	.
CATRAGAQETQYF	TGTGCCACCCGGGCAGGGGCCCAAGAGACCCAGTACTTC	TRBJ2-5	TRBV24-1	few	.
CATSSSGGGYNEQFF	TGTGCCACCAGCAGTAGCGGGGGCGGGTACAATGAGCAGTTCTTC	TRBJ2-1	TRBV15	.	TRBD2